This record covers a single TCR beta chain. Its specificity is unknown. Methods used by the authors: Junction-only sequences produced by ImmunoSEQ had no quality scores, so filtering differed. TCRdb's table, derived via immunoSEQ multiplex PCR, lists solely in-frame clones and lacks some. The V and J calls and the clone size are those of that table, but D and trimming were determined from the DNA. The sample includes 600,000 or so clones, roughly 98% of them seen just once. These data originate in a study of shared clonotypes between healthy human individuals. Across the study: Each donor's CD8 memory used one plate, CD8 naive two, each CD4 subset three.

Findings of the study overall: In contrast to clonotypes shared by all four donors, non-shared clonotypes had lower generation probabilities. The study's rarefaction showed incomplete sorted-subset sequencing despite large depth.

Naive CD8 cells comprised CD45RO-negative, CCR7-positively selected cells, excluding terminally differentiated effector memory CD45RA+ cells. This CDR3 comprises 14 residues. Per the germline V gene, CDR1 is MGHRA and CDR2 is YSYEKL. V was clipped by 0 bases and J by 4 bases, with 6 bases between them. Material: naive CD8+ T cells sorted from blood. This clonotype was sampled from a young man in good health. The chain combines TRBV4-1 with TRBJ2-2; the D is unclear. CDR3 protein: CASSQDGSTGELFF. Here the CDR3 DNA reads TGCGCCAGCAGCCAAGATGGGTCCACCGGGGAGCTGTTTTTT.